This record looks at one TCR beta chain sequence and its context. As handled by the study authors: Counts of nucleated cells, estimated from reference gene primer amplification, were obtained. The protocol was immunoSEQ multiplex PCR, while the TCRdb copy is restricted to in-frame clones and leaves out a portion. For V, J and clone size, that table is used; D and trimming come from the DNA. The sample has almost 95,000 clones; 65% to 85% are singletons. This entry comes from a study of blood T cell repertoires in COVID-19. This CDR3 is 16 amino acids long. Germline V gene lookup returns CDR1 SGHDN and CDR2 FVKESK. Unmatched junction bases numbered 8, after V lost 1 base and J lost 4 bases.

Input material: peripheral blood. The chain carries TRBV14 and TRBJ2-7; 9 bases are a match to TRBD1. The sequence came from a man in his sixties with acute or convalescent COVID-19. As DNA, the CDR3 is TGTGCCAGCAGCCAAGGACCGGGACAGGGTTTGTACGAGCAGTACTTC. As protein: CASSQGPGQGLYEQYF.